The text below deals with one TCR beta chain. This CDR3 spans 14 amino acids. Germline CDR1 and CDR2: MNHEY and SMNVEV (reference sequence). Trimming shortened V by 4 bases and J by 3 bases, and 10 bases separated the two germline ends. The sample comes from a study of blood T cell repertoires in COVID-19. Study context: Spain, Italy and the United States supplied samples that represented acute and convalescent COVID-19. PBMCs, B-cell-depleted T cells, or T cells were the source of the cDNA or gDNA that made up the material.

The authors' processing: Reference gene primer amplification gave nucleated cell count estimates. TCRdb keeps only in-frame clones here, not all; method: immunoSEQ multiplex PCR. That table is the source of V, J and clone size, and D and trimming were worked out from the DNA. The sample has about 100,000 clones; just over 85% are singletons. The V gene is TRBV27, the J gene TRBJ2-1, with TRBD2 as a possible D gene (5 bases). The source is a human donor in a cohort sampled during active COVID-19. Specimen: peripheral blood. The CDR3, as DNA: TGTGCCAGCAGTTCCAGCGGATACTACAATGAGCAGTTCTTC. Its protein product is CASSSSGYYNEQFF.